The 18 T cell receptor beta chains below all came from one sample that was sequenced in a study of cytomegalovirus exposure and HLA in healthy donors (dated by TCRdb to between 2016 and 2019). Library preparation was by the immunoSEQ multiplex PCR assay. The multiplex PCR relied on a mix of 60 forward primers for TCR Vbeta segments and 13 reverse primers for TCR Jbeta segments. TCRdb's version of the immuneACCESS table is confined to in-frame rearrangements and falls short of the full clone set. An unresolved V gene accounts for under half of the shortfall where checked; the remainder is of unknown origin. A total of fewer than 150,000 clones appear in this sample, 75% to 80% of them only once. The leading ten clones occupy 5% to 7.5% of the sample. Sequenced material: PBMCs. The receptors were sampled from a woman aged 40 to 55 in good health and CMV-seropositive.

V is TRBV6-5 and J is TRBJ2-1; 11 bases line up with TRBD2. Germline CDR1 and CDR2: MNHEY and SVGAGI. This CDR3 is built from 15 residues. With 6 bases clipped from V and 2 bases from J, the junction kept 3 bases outside the gene matches. Here the CDR3 reads CASSRTSGPYNEQFF. Here the CDR3 DNA reads TGTGCCAGCAGCCGGACTAGCGGGCCCTACAATGAGCAGTTCTTC.

The J gene is TRBJ2-7, the V gene TRBV18; 9 positions match TRBD1. The CDR3 spans 15 residues. Unmatched junction bases numbered 3, after V lost 1 base and J lost 2 bases. Per the germline V gene, CDR1 is KGHSH and CDR2 is LQKENI. Here the CDR3 DNA reads TGTGCCAGCTCACCACAACGGGACAGGGCCTACGAGCAGTACTTC. Translating gives CASSPQRDRAYEQYF.

The table lists this clone with a count of one. V is TRBV6-1 and J is TRBJ2-7, with D hard to call. Trimming removed 2 bases from V and 3 bases from J, with 14 bases in between. Germline values: CDR1 MNHNS, CDR2 SASEGT. The CDR3 is 15 residues long. CDR3 bases: TGTGCCAGCAGTGAATCCCCAGCGTCTAACTACGAGCAGTACTTC. Its translation is CASSESPASNYEQYF.

The rearrangement uses TRBV5-1 and TRBJ2-5; a possible D gene is TRBD2 (5 bases). V was shortened by 4 bases and J by 1 base, with 17 bases between the two germline ends. CDR3 length: 16 amino acids. From germline, CDR1 is SGHRS and CDR2 YFSETQ. CDR3 DNA sequence: TGCGCCAGCAGCCCCGGACTCAGCGGAACCCAAGAGACCCAGTACTTC. It translates to CASSPGLSGTQETQYF.

The J gene is TRBJ2-2, the V gene TRBV2; weak D call: TRBD1 (7 bases). The CDR3 sequence is 15 residues long. In germline, CDR1 is SNHLY, CDR2 FYNNEI. The V and J ends lost 2 bases and 7 bases respectively, with 14 bases between them. CDR3 sequence: CASSERRGRGGELFF. Here the CDR3 DNA reads TGTGCCAGCAGTGAAAGGAGGGGGCGCGGCGGGGAGCTGTTTTTT.

J is TRBJ2-5 and V is TRBV7-9; the D is unclear. The J call may be wrong; the DNA end is better matched by TRBJ2-7. Germline V lookup: CDR1 SEHNR, CDR2 FQNEAQ (reference sequence). This CDR3 contains 14 residues. The CDR3 DNA is TGTGCCAGCACCTCCCAGGCGCTGGCCTACGAGCAGTACTTC. Translation gives CASTSQALAYEQYF.

V gene TRBV5-6 combines with J gene TRBJ2-1; 7 bases fit TRBD1. The CDR3 covers 13 residues. The V and J ends lost 7 bases and 10 bases, in that order; junction bases with no gene match: 11. Looked up from germline, CDR1 is SGHDT and CDR2 is YYEEEE. The CDR3 sequence: CASGGGSGQEQFF. CDR3 nucleotides: TGTGCCAGCGGTGGGGGCTCGGGACAGGAGCAGTTCTTC.

The chain carries TRBV5-1 and TRBJ2-7; 10 bases align to TRBD2. The germline V gene encodes CDR1 SGHRS and CDR2 YFSETQ. This CDR3 is built from 16 residues. V trimming: 0 bases; J trimming: 1 base; junction bases outside the gene matches: 4. Here the CDR3 DNA reads TGCGCCAGCAGCTTGGCTCCTAGCGGGAGTTCCTACGAGCAGTACTTC. Translated, it gives CASSLAPSGSSYEQYF.

The chain links TRBV7-6 to TRBJ1-5, with 9 bases that match TRBD1. Trimming took 0 bases from V and 1 from J; bases not matched to a gene: 4. Germline V gene lookup returns CDR1 SGHVS and CDR2 FNYEAQ. This CDR3 has 17 residues. CDR3 sequence: CASSLAQGATSNQPQHF. The CDR3 coding sequence is TGTGCCAGCAGCTTAGCACAGGGGGCAACAAGCAATCAGCCCCAGCATTTT.

CDR3: CSATGGYNEQFF. The CDR3 DNA reads as TGCAGCGCCACGGGGGGGTACAATGAGCAGTTCTTC. The chain joins TRBV29-1 to TRBJ2-1; 8 bases are shared with TRBD2. Germline CDR1 reads SQVTM; CDR2 reads ANQGSEA. This CDR3 contains 12 residues. Trimming removed 7 bases from V and 4 bases from J; junction bases left unmatched: 3.

V and J are TRBV5-4 and TRBJ2-3; tentative D call: TRBD2 (5 bases). CDR3 size: 15 residues. Per germline, CDR1 SGHNT and CDR2 YYREEE (reference sequence). V dropped 7 bases and J dropped 3 bases, with 18 bases sitting between them. The chain's CDR3 is CASRGDRPKTDTQYF. CDR3 DNA: TGTGCCAGCCGGGGAGATCGGCCGAAGACAGATACGCAGTATTTT.

The chain is built from TRBV10-1 and TRBJ2-2; TRBD1 matches 10 bases. In germline, CDR1 is WNHNN, CDR2 SYGVQD (reference sequence). Trimming at V came to 6 bases and at J to 6 bases, leaving 4 bases not matched to a gene. This CDR3 comprises 14 residues. Here the CDR3 reads CASRAGTGAGELFF. The CDR3 region has the DNA TGCGCCAGCAGGGCCGGGACAGGGGCCGGGGAGCTGTTTTTT.

The chain has TRBV18 and TRBJ2-7; perhaps TRBD2 as D (5 bases). The length of the CDR3 is 16 residues. Germline V gene lookup returns CDR1 KGHSH and CDR2 LQKENI. The V end lost 1 base, the J end lost 6 bases, and 19 bases lay between the germline ends. CDR3 in amino acids: CASSPQGRGLAGEQYF. The CDR3 DNA is TGTGCCAGCTCACCACAAGGGAGAGGGCTGGCGGGCGAGCAGTACTTC.

This chain links TRBV5-1 with TRBJ1-5; D ambiguous. Trimming stripped 4 bases from V and 4 bases from J, with 12 bases between. CDR3 size: 14 residues. Germline V gene lookup returns CDR1 SGHRS and CDR2 YFSETQ. CDR3 sequence reads: CASSLGEENQPQHF. In DNA, the CDR3 is TGCGCCAGCAGCCTCGGGGAGGAGAATCAGCCCCAGCATTTT.

The chain recombines TRBV5-1 with TRBJ2-3, with a weak D call TRBD2 (6 bases). In germline, CDR1 is SGHRS, CDR2 YFSETQ. Trimming removed 0 bases from V and 2 bases from J, with 10 bases in between. The CDR3 consists of 15 residues. The CDR3 spells CASSLGGGTTDTQYF. CDR3 bases: TGCGCCAGCAGCTTGGGCGGCGGGACCACAGATACGCAGTATTTT.

The chain combines TRBV6-5 with TRBJ2-1; TRBD2 agrees at 10 bases. The CDR3 runs 14 residues. Germline V CDR1 and CDR2: MNHEY, SVGAGI. The V and J ends lost 6 bases and 14 bases, in that order; junction bases with no gene match: 13. The CDR3 reads CASSSPGDGTSEFF. CDR3 nucleotide sequence: TGTGCCAGCAGCTCCCCTGGTGACGGGACTAGCGAGTTCTTC.

This clone appeared a few times. The chain is built from TRBV10-2 and TRBJ1-5; D remains unclear. V lost 4 bases and J 6 bases, leaving 13 bases between the germline ends. The CDR3 extends over 14 amino acids. Germline assignment: CDR1 WSHSY and CDR2 SAAADI. This CDR3 is CASSVGRRGQPQHF. In DNA, the CDR3 is TGCGCCAGCAGTGTAGGTAGACGGGGTCAGCCCCAGCATTTT.

The chain links TRBV11-3 to TRBJ2-5; a weak D match, TRBD1 (6 bases). The CDR3 totals 13 residues. Trimming cost V 5 bases and J 3 bases, with 10 bases left between them. CDR1 SGHNT and CDR2 YENEEA come from the germline V gene. As DNA, the CDR3 is TGTGCCAGCAGCAAGACAGGCGAAGAGACCCAGTACTTC. The encoded protein is CASSKTGEETQYF.